Listed below are T cell receptor beta chains from one sample, sequenced in a study of shared clonotypes between healthy human individuals. Repertoires were generated with immunoSEQ multiplex PCR, while TCRdb's copy carries only in-frame clones and drops some. The profile shows roughly 450,000 clones, about four fifths of them singletons. Sample: PBMCs. The receptors derive from a woman between 40 and 50 years old in good health. Some clones in this sample may be carry-over from other donors' samples. Both conserved end residues are part of each CDR3. The D gene is left open where the match is weak. Only some rows state a clone size, as once, few, many or a class for expanded clones.

J gene,clone size,V gene,D gene,CDR3 DNA,CDR3 protein
TRBJ2-6,-,TRBV7-3,TRBD1,TGTGCCAGCAGCTACGGACAGGGGGCGCGAGGGGCCAACGTCCTGACTTTC,CASSYGQGARGANVLTF
TRBJ2-1,-,TRBV28,TRBD2,TGTGCCAGCAGTTTATCTAGCGGGAGGGCCGTTGAGCAGTTCTTC,CASSLSSGRAVEQFF
TRBJ2-1,-,TRBV5-1,TRBD2,TGCGCCAGCAGCTCCTGGACTAGCGGGAACAATGAGCAGTTCTTC,CASSSWTSGNNEQFF
TRBJ2-7,-,TRBV28,-,TGTGCCAGCAGTCTAAGACAGTACGAGCAGTACTTC,CASSLRQYEQYF
TRBJ2-7,-,TRBV10-3,TRBD2,TGTGCCATCAGTGAGTCTATAGCGGGAGGTCCGTACGAGCAGTACTTC,CAISESIAGGPYEQYF
TRBJ1-1,-,TRBV16,-,TGTGCCAGCAGCCAAATATCAGTCGAGGAAGTTGAAGCTTTCTTT,CASSQISVEEVEAFF
TRBJ2-1,-,TRBV6-5,-,TGTGCCAGCAGCCCGGGACTGAGCTCCTACAATGAGCAGTTCTTC,CASSPGLSSYNEQFF
TRBJ1-4,-,TRBV27,-,TGTGCCAGCAGTAACGGACGGGAACTGTTTTTT,CASSNGRELFF
TRBJ2-1,many,TRBV5-3,-,TGTGCCAGCAGCTTAGTTCCAGAGGCCTACAATGAGCAGTTCTTC,CASSLVPEAYNEQFF
TRBJ2-7,-,TRBV19,-,TGTGCCAGTAGTCCCGGAGGGGGAATCAGCTACGAGCAGTACTTC,CASSPGGGISYEQYF
TRBJ2-2,few,TRBV2,TRBD2,TGTGCCAGCAAGCGCCCAGCGGGAGGAACCGGGGAGCTGTTTTTT,CASKRPAGGTGELFF
TRBJ2-7,few,TRBV7-2,TRBD2,TGTGCCAGCAGCAACTATGTCGCGGGAGAGCCTAAGGAGCAGTACTTC,CASSNYVAGEPKEQYF
TRBJ2-2,-,TRBV7-3,TRBD2,TGTGCCAGCAGCTTAAGGGCTAGCGGGAGAGCCGGGGAGCTGTTTTTT,CASSLRASGRAGELFF
TRBJ2-1,-,TRBV20-1,-,TGCAGTATGAGCTCCTACAATGAGCAGTTCTTC,CSMSSYNEQFF
TRBJ1-4,-,TRBV4-1,-,TGCGCCAGCAGCCCGCACTTAGCGCCGGGATCAACTAATGAAAAACTGTTTTTT,CASSPHLAPGSTNEKLFF
TRBJ1-2,-,TRBV27,-,TGTGCCAGCAGTTTTTCGCAGGGCATCTATGGCTACACCTTC,CASSFSQGIYGYTF
TRBJ2-1,-,TRBV27,-,TGTGCCAGCAGTTTAGGATCCGGGGCGGGCATCTCCTACAATGAGCAGTTCTTC,CASSLGSGAGISYNEQFF
TRBJ2-1,-,TRBV7-3,TRBD2,TGTGCCAGCAGCTTAGTAGTCGGACTAGCAAACAATGAGCAGTTCTTC,CASSLVVGLANNEQFF
TRBJ2-5,-,TRBV15,-,TGTGCCACCAGCAGAGGTCGCCGTGAGACCCAGTACTTC,CATSRGRRETQYF
TRBJ2-1,-,TRBV4-3,TRBD2,TGCGCCAGCAGCCAAGAAATAGCGGGTTACAATGAGCAGTTCTTC,CASSQEIAGYNEQFF
TRBJ2-5,-,TRBV6-5,-,TGTGCCACTAAGATCAGGTCCCAAGAGACCCAGTACTTC,CATKIRSQETQYF
TRBJ2-7,-,TRBV7-2,TRBD2,TGTGCCAGCAGCCCCCGCGAGGCGGGAGGTAAGTACGAGCAGTACTTC,CASSPREAGGKYEQYF
TRBJ2-5,many,TRBV6-5,-,TGTGCCAGCAGTTACTCGGAGGCAGGACAAGAGACCCAGTACTTC,CASSYSEAGQETQYF
TRBJ2-1,-,TRBV4-2,-,TGTGCCAGCAGCCAAGGCACGGACCGAGGCCACAATGAGCAGTTCTTC,CASSQGTDRGHNEQFF
TRBJ2-5,-,TRBV30,TRBD1,TGTGCCTGGAGTGGGACAGGGGGCAGGGAGACCCAGTACTTC,CAWSGTGGRETQYF
TRBJ2-5,-,TRBV5-1,-,TGCGCCAGCAGCCAACCCCTCGGGACTGGGGGCCAAGAGACCCAGTACTTC,CASSQPLGTGGQETQYF
TRBJ2-3,-,TRBV15,TRBD1,TGTGCCACCAGCCGGAGACAGGGTACTGTTCATACGCAGTATTTT,CATSRRQGTVHTQYF
TRBJ1-2,-,TRBV28,-,TGTGCCAGCAGTCCACCGACAGGAGTGAGTGGCTACACCTTC,CASSPPTGVSGYTF
TRBJ2-1,-,TRBV21-1,-,TGTGCCAGCAGCAAAGGGGAAGAGAACAATGAGCAGTTCTTC,CASSKGEENNEQFF
TRBJ2-7,-,TRBV5-5,TRBD1,TGTGCCAGCAGCTTGGCCCCGGGACAGTCCTACGAGCAGTACTTC,CASSLAPGQSYEQYF
TRBJ2-1,-,TRBV5-1,-,TGCGCCAGCAGCTTGGAGGTGGACTGGAGCTCCTACAATGAGCAGTTCTTC,CASSLEVDWSSYNEQFF
TRBJ2-1,-,TRBV5-1,-,TGCGCCAGCAGCCCCCGAACGGGACCCACCAATGAGCAGTTCTTC,CASSPRTGPTNEQFF
TRBJ2-1,few,TRBV11-2,TRBD1,TGTGCCAGCAGCCCAACGACAGGGTTGAATGAGCAGTTCTTC,CASSPTTGLNEQFF
TRBJ1-2,-,TRBV30,TRBD1,TGTGCCTGGACTCAACAGGGGGCGCTTGGCTACACCTTC,CAWTQQGALGYTF
TRBJ1-1,-,TRBV5-1,-,TGCGCCAGCAGCTTGACCGGGCAGAACACTGAAGCTTTCTTT,CASSLTGQNTEAFF
TRBJ2-7,-,TRBV25-1,-,TGTGCCAGCAGTCCCGGAGTCCGGGGTTCCTACGAGCAGTACTTC,CASSPGVRGSYEQYF